The 9 T cell receptor beta chains below come from one sample, sequenced in a study of long-term antiretroviral therapy in people with HIV. Survey-level resolution applied to immunoSEQ assay v3.0. Data came from immunoSEQ multiplex PCR; TCRdb stores just in-frame clones and leaves some out. This table holds some 45,000 clones, around nine tenths found once. Specimen: unsorted PBMCs, collected 0.1 years before starting antiretroviral therapy. These receptors were obtained from a woman between 45 and 65 years old with HIV.

The V gene is TRBV4-2, the J gene TRBJ2-5, with D hard to call. This CDR3 contains 12 residues. CDR1 and CDR2 from the germline V gene are LGHNA and YNFKEQ. Between the trimmed V and J ends, which lost 3 bases and 5 bases, there was a span of 7 bases. CDR3 in DNA: TGTGCCAGCAGCCATAAATGGGAGACCCAGTACTTC. The encoded protein is CASSHKWETQYF.

The V and J genes are TRBV19 and TRBJ1-4; 9 nucleotides match TRBD1. Germline CDR1 reads LNHDA; CDR2 reads SQIVND (reference sequence). J was trimmed by 5 bases and V by 6 bases; bases with no gene match: 4. The CDR3 consists of 14 residues. In nucleotides, the CDR3 is TGTGCCAGTAGCTCGACAGGGGGAAATGAAAAACTGTTTTTT. Translation: CASSSTGGNEKLFF.

This clone was observed a few times. The chain recombines TRBV7-2 with TRBJ2-1; 10 nucleotides agree with TRBD2. J gave up 10 bases and V 1 base, and 16 bases lay outside the gene matches. This CDR3 has 18 amino acids. Germline CDR1 is SGHTA and CDR2 is FQGNSA. The CDR3 is CASSLVGSGGLGMREQFF. The CDR3 region has the DNA TGTGCCAGCAGCTTAGTTGGTAGCGGGGGGCTGGGAATGCGGGAGCAGTTCTTC.

The chain combines TRBV11-1 with TRBJ2-7; D possibly corresponds to TRBD1 (6 bases). Germline V gene data show CDR1 as SGHAT and CDR2 as FQDESV (reference sequence). The CDR3 covers 17 residues. V was clipped by 5 bases and J by 0 bases, with 20 bases between them. CDR3: CASSPPRGQSSSYEQYF. The CDR3 bases are TGTGCCAGCAGCCCCCCCAGAGGACAGTCGAGCTCCTACGAGCAGTACTTC.

V gene TRBV7-2 combines with J gene TRBJ1-3; the D is unclear. CDR3 length: 15 residues. Trimming left V 5 bases short and J 1 base short, with 12 bases between. Germline values: CDR1 SGHTA, CDR2 FQGNSA. The CDR3 loop is CASSPSLGSGNTIYF. CDR3 DNA: TGTGCCAGCAGCCCCAGTTTGGGGTCTGGAAACACCATATATTTT.

V and J are TRBV28 and TRBJ1-2, with D tentatively TRBD1 (6 bases). V shed 5 bases and J shed 1 base, with 11 bases lying between them. Germline CDR1 and CDR2: MDHEN and SYDVKM. CDR3 size: 14 residues. The CDR3 loop is CASSTGPLNYGYTF. CDR3 coding DNA: TGTGCCAGCAGTACAGGGCCCCTTAACTATGGCTACACCTTC.

The chain links TRBV19 to TRBJ1-4; D is undetermined. Trimming shortened V by 5 bases and J by 10 bases, and 11 bases separated the two germline ends. Per germline, CDR1 LNHDA and CDR2 SQIVND (reference sequence). This CDR3 comprises 12 residues. DNA of the CDR3: TGTGCCAGTAGTCCGGGATTCGGAAAACTGTTTTTT. Its translation: CASSPGFGKLFF. Drawing the rest from reference TRBV19 and TRBJ1-4, the complete variable domain is DGGITQSPKYLFRKEGQNVTLSCEQNLNHDAMYWYRQDPGQGLRLIYYSQIVNDFQKGDIAEGYSVSREKKESFPLTVTSAQKNPTAFYLCASSPGFGKLFFGSGTQLSVL.

The chain employs TRBV25-1 and TRBJ2-1; 7 bases agree with TRBD1. CDR1 and CDR2 (germline): MGHDK, SYGVNS. After removal of 6 bases from V and 9 bases from J, the junction contained 8 bases not matched to a gene. The CDR3 length is 13 residues. CDR3 loop: CASRMTGFGEQFF. The CDR3 coding sequence is TGTGCCAGCAGGATGACAGGGTTCGGTGAGCAGTTCTTC. The full variable domain, its missing parts supplied by reference TRBV25-1 and TRBJ2-1, is EADIYQTPRYLVIGTGKKITLECSQTMGHDKMYWYQQDPGMELHLIHYSYGVNSTEKGDLSSESTVSRIRTEHFPLTLESARPSHTSQYLCASRMTGFGEQFFGPGTRLTVL.

Notes on this clone: A read error may produce the germline difference seen at one junction end. CDR3 DNA: TGTGCTAGCAGCCAAGCCACCTACACCGGGGAGCTGTTTTTT. This encodes CASSQATYTGELFF. The V gene is TRBV7-7, the J gene TRBJ2-2; D not certain. Germline V gives CDR1 SSHAT, CDR2 FNYEAQ (reference sequence). The CDR3 consists of 14 residues. The full variable domain, in which reference TRBV7-7 and TRBJ2-2 provide the parts outside the CDR3, is GAGVSQSPRYKVTKRGQDVTLRCDPISSHATLYWYQQALGQGPEFLTYFNYEAQPDKSGLPSDRFSAERPEGSISTLTIQRTEQRDSAMYRCASSQATYTGELFFGEGSRLTVL.